This TCR beta chain was found in a study of blood T cell repertoires in COVID-19 (dated by TCRdb to the early 2020s). About the investigation overall: Samples covering the acute and convalescent phases of COVID-19 were provided by collaborators in the United States, Italy and Spain. A freely available public database, intended as a resource for researchers studying the immune response to SARS-CoV-2, is where the repertoires were released. The material from the prospective study consisted of cDNA or gDNA derived from T cells, B-cell-depleted T cells, or PBMCs. A de-identified subject ID, COVID-19 status, age in years and sex were almost always included in the sample metadata. Deeply sampled blood TCRbeta repertoires from subjects exposed to, actively infected with, or recovered from COVID-19 were included in the dataset. Where HLA class I and class II types were available, the types were taken from metadata supplied by the sample provider, not from assay-based typing. The samples were drawn from the first 160 participants of the ongoing ImmuneRACE study and from 1,254 subjects provided by 6 global collaborators.

Trimming accounts for 3 bases at V and 3 bases at J, while the number of junction bases matched to no gene is 12. The CDR3 contains 17 residues, cysteine and phenylalanine counted. Only the CDR3 portion is preserved as DNA: 51 bases, with reading frame beginning at the first base. According to the germline V gene, CDR1 reads SGDLS and CDR2 reads YYNGEE. Here is what the overall study found, with its caveats: The amount of clinical and demographic metadata varied by source and participant and was provided uncurated.

This clone came up once. No cognate antigen has been identified for it. No clone much larger than this one lies a single base away; base qualities are absent. In Seattle, one collaborating source enrolled patients while the infection was active and tracked those patients longitudinally over the course of disease. Each collaborating institution followed its own protocols to collect whole blood in K2EDTA tubes. Collaborator samples were shipped for TCRbeta analysis as frozen whole blood, isolated PBMCs, or DNA extracted from either sample type. The immunoSEQ Assay, a bias-controlled multiplex PCR, was used to amplify TCRbeta CDR3 regions from genomic DNA. On the authors' methods: Nucleated cell counts per sample were estimated from amplification of reference gene primers within the assay. To quantify the absolute abundance of each unique TCRbeta CDR3 rearrangement, sequence reads were collapsed and filtered. For each sample, productive Simpson clonality was calculated as the square root of Simpson's diversity index over productive rearrangements. TCRdb carries this immuneACCESS record with in-frame sequences only. Its versions omit some clonotypes, under half of them owing to an unresolved V gene in the studies checked, with the rest unexplained. That table is the source of V, J and clone size, and D and trimming were worked out from the DNA. Recorded for this sample are over 200,000 clones; approximately 90% of them occurred a single time. Roughly 2.6% of the sample goes to the ten largest clones.

The sequence came from a man aged 25 to 40 with COVID-19, enrolled during active disease. Specimen: peripheral blood. The chain was built from TRBV9 and TRBJ1-3, and TRBD1 matches 7 of the central bases. The DNA sequence is given as TGTGCCAGCAGCGCCGGCTACAGGGGTGGGAGTGGAAACACCATATATTTT. It specifies CASSAGYRGGSGNTIYF.